This T cell receptor (beta chain) was observed in a study of identical twins. TCRdb redid the calling of the 5' RACE reads with MiXCR, one entry per CDR3 protein. The repertoire consists of roughly 1.6 million distinct CDR3 sequences, with around 33% occurring once and the leading ten covering under 0.35%. Study outcomes and limitations: Analyses of zero insertions could, in part, be confounded by invariant MAIT and iNKT cells. Beta clonotypes that were abundant in cord blood contained fewer insertions, a pattern absent from memory repertoires.

J gave up 7 bases and V 4 bases, and 11 bases lay outside the gene matches. There are 15 residues in the CDR3. Germline loops: CDR1 LGHNA, CDR2 YNFKEQ. A remark on this clonotype: Its matching antigen is unknown.

Sequenced sample: cord blood. The rearrangement joins TRBV4-2 to TRBJ2-7; 9 nucleotides agree with TRBD1. The sequence came from a newborn girl in good health. CDR3 protein: CASSPPGQGHNEQYF. The CDR3, as DNA: TGTGCCAGCAGCCCCCCGGGACAGGGTCACAATGAGCAGTACTTC.